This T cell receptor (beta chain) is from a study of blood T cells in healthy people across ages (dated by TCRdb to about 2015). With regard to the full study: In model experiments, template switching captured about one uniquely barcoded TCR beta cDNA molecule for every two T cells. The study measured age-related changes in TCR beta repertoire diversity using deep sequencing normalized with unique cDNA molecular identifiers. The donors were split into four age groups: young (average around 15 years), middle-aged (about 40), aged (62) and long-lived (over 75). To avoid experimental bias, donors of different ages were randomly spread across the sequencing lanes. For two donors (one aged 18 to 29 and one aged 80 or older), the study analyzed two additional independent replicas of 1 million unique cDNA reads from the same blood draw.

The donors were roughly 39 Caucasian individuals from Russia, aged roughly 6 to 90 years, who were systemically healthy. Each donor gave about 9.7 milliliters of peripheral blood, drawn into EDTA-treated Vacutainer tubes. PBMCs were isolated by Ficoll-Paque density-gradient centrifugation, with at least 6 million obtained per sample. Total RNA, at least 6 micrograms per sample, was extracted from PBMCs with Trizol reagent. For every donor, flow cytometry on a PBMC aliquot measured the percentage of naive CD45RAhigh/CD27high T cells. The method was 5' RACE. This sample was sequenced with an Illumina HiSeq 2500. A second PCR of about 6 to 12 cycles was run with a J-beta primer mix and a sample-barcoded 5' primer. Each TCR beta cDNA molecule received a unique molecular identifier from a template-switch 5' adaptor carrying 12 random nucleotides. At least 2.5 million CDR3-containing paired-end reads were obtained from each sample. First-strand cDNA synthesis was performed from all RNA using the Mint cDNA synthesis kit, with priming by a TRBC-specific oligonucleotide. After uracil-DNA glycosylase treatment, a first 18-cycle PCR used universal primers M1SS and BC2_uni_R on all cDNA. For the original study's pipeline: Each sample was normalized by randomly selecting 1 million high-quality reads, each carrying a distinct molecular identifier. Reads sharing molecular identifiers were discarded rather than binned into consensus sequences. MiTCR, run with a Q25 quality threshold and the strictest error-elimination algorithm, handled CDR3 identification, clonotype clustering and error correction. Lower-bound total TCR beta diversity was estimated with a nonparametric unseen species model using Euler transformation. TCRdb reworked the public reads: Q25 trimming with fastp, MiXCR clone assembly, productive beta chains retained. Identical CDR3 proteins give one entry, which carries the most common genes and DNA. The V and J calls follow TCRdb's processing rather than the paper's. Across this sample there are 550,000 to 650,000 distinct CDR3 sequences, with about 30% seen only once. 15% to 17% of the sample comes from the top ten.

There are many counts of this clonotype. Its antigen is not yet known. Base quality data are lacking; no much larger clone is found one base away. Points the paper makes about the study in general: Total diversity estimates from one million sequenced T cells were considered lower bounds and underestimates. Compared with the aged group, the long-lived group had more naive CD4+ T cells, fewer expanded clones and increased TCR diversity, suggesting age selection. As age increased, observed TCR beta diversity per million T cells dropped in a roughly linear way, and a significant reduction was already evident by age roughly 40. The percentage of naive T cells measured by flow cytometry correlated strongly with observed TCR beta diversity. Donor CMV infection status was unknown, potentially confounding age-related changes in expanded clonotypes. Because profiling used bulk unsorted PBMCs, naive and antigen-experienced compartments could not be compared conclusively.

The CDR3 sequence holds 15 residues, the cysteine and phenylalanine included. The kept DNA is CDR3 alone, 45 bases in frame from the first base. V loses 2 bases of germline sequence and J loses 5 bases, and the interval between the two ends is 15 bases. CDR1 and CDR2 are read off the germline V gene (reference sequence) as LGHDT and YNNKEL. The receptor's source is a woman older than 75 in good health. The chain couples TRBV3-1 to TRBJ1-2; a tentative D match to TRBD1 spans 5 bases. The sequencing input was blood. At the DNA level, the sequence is TGTGCCAGCAGCCAAACTATGGGACCGCTATATGGCTACACCTTC. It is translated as CASSQTMGPLYGYTF.